Listed here are 25 T cell receptor beta chains from one sample, sequenced in a study of blood T cell repertoires in COVID-19. Assay: immunoSEQ multiplex PCR; the TCRdb copy retains only in-frame clones and omits some. The sample holds just over 200,000 clones, around 80% seen once. Sequencing input: peripheral blood. The source of these receptors is a woman aged 70 to 79 with acute or convalescent COVID-19.

This chain joins TRBV19 and TRBJ2-7, with 14 bases identical to TRBD2. Losses at the gene ends were 5 bases for V and 1 base for J; bases not matched to a gene: 7. The CDR3 consists of 17 residues. The germline gives CDR1 LNHDA, CDR2 SQIVND (reference sequence). The CDR3 sequence: CASSGPGLAGVSYEQYF. The CDR3 coding sequence is TGTGCCAGTAGTGGGCCGGGACTAGCGGGAGTATCCTACGAGCAGTACTTC.

The chain employs TRBV5-6 and TRBJ1-5; 7 nucleotides match TRBD1. The CDR3 length is 15 residues. Looked up from germline, CDR1 is SGHDT and CDR2 is YYEEEE. Germline trimming cut 4 bases from V and 4 bases from J; bases unmatched to any gene: 8. The CDR3 is CASSLYRDRNQPQHF. The CDR3 DNA sequence: TGTGCCAGCAGCCTATACCGGGACAGAAATCAGCCCCAGCATTTT. Together with reference TRBV5-6 and TRBJ1-5, the CDR3 gives the full variable domain: DAGVTQSPTHLIKTRGQQVTLRCSPKSGHDTVSWYQQALGQGPQFIFQYYEEEERQRGNFPDRFSGHQFPNYSSELNVNALLLGDSALYLCASSLYRDRNQPQHFGDGTRLSIL.

The chain links TRBV15 to TRBJ1-1, with TRBD1 as a possible D gene (5 bases). Trimming took off 5 bases at V and 1 base at J, with 8 bases between the two ends. CDR1 LNHNV and CDR2 YYDKDF come from the germline V gene (reference sequence). CDR3 size: 13 residues. The CDR3 DNA reads as TGTGCCACCAGCGGGGGGAGGAACACTGAAGCTTTCTTT. Its translation: CATSGGRNTEAFF.

The V call is TRBV7-2, the J call TRBJ1-1; 8 nucleotides align to TRBD1. Trimming cost V 3 bases and J 6 bases; bases outside gene matches: 3. This CDR3 comprises 13 residues. Germline values: CDR1 SGHTA, CDR2 FQGNSA. Here the CDR3 DNA reads TGTGCCAGCAGCTTTTACAGGGGGTCTGAAGCTTTCTTT. It translates to CASSFYRGSEAFF.

CDR3 DNA sequence: TGTGCCAGCAGTTTGTCGACAGGGGGGACAAGTAATGGCAATCAGCCCCAGCATTTT. Its protein is CASSLSTGGTSNGNQPQHF. J is TRBJ1-5 and V is TRBV27; 9 bases map to TRBD1. The CDR3 extends over 19 amino acids. In germline, CDR1 is MNHEY, CDR2 SMNVEV (reference sequence). J gave up 2 bases and V 3 bases, and 14 bases lay outside the gene matches.

V is TRBV2 and J is TRBJ2-3, with a weak D call TRBD2 (6 bases). With 6 bases removed from V and 8 bases from J, the gap between germline ends came to 9 bases. The CDR3 is 11 residues long. Per the germline V gene, CDR1 is SNHLY and CDR2 is FYNNEI. CDR3 region: CASRAEGTQYF. The CDR3 bases are TGTGCCAGCAGGGCGGAGGGTACGCAGTATTTT. The variable domain in full, with the rest retrieved from reference TRBV2 and TRBJ2-3, is EPEVTQTPSHQVTQMGQEVILRCVPISNHLYFYWYRQILGQKVEFLVSFYNNEISEKSEIFDDQFSVERPDGSNFTLKIRSTKLEDSAMYFCASRAEGTQYFGPGTRLTVL.

This clone showed up just a few times. The chain recombines TRBV3-1 (or the pseudogene TRBV3-2) with TRBJ1-5; 7 nucleotides match TRBD1. This CDR3 has 15 amino acids. From germline, CDR1 is LGHDT and CDR2 YNNKEL (reference sequence). V gave up 4 bases and J gave up 6 bases; unmatched junction bases: 9. This CDR3 is CASSPTGVEAQPQHF. CDR3 bases: TGTGCCAGCAGCCCCACAGGGGTGGAGGCTCAGCCCCAGCATTTT.

The count of this clone is one. This chain links TRBV18 with TRBJ1-4; the D is unclear. Trimming took 3 bases from V and 6 from J, leaving 11 bases between them. The CDR3 loop spans 14 amino acids. Germline lookup yields CDR1 KGHSH and CDR2 LQKENI. The CDR3 DNA is TGTGCCAGCTCACCGACGGAAGACTATGAAAAACTGTTTTTT. Amino acid sequence: CASSPTEDYEKLFF. Variable domain in full (rest from reference TRBV18 and TRBJ1-4): NAGVMQNPRHLVRRRGQEARLRCSPMKGHSHVYWYRQLPEEGLKFMVYLQKENIIDESGMPKERFSAEFPKEGPSILRIQQVVRGDSAAYFCASSPTEDYEKLFFGSGTQLSVL.

V and J are TRBV9 and TRBJ2-7, with a tentative D call TRBD2 (6 bases). V was clipped by 0 bases and J by 3 bases, with 19 bases between them. The germline CDR1 and CDR2 sequences are SGDLS and YYNGEE. The CDR3 runs 17 residues. Here the CDR3 reads CASSVGVAVMGVYEQYF. In nucleotides, the CDR3 is TGTGCCAGCAGCGTAGGGGTAGCGGTAATGGGAGTCTACGAGCAGTACTTC.

The chain joins TRBV2 to TRBJ2-7, with TRBD1 matching 10 bases. Germline loops: CDR1 SNHLY, CDR2 FYNNEI. After removal of 7 bases from V and 2 bases from J, the junction contained 8 bases not matched to a gene. The CDR3 covers 15 residues. CDR3 protein: CASNIGQGGTYEQYF. The CDR3 DNA reads TGTGCCAGCAACATAGGACAGGGGGGCACCTACGAGCAGTACTTC.

This sequence joins TRBV28 and TRBJ2-1, with D possibly TRBD2 on 5 matching bases. Germline-derived CDR1 and CDR2 are MDHEN and SYDVKM. With 3 bases removed from V and 6 bases from J, the gap between germline ends came to 12 bases. This CDR3 has 14 residues. CDR3 loop: CASSFVEVVNEQFF. The CDR3 bases are TGTGCCAGCAGTTTTGTGGAGGTGGTCAATGAGCAGTTCTTC.

This chain joins TRBV11-2 and TRBJ2-3, with a tentative D call TRBD2 (6 bases). The CDR3 spans 17 residues. Deletions cut 1 base from V and 6 bases from J, with 20 bases between. Germline V gene lookup returns CDR1 SGHAT and CDR2 FQNNGV. The CDR3 loop reads CASSLAGRGSTGDTQYF. CDR3 DNA sequence: TGTGCCAGCAGCTTAGCGGGGCGGGGCTCAACCGGGGATACGCAGTATTTT.

Concerning this clone itself: The same CDR3 also results from other DNA sequences found in this sample. V and J are TRBV18 and TRBJ1-1; 7 bases map to TRBD1. Germline V gene lookup returns CDR1 KGHSH and CDR2 LQKENI. The CDR3 loop spans 14 amino acids. Trimming cost V 4 bases and J 0 bases; bases outside gene matches: 2. The CDR3 DNA is TGTGCCAGCTCACTGGGACAGATGAACACTGAAGCTTTCTTT. This encodes CASSLGQMNTEAFF.

V usage is TRBV7-8 and J usage is TRBJ2-7, with TRBD1 identical over 10 bases. The CDR3 is 14 residues long. Trimming took 3 bases from V and 5 from J; bases not matched to a gene: 4. Germline loops: CDR1 SGHVS, CDR2 FQNEAQ. CDR3: CASSFGTGADEQYF. As DNA, the CDR3 is TGTGCCAGCAGCTTCGGGACAGGGGCTGACGAGCAGTACTTC.

This clone was detected once. CDR3 region: CASSFVGKTGGRNTIYF. The CDR3 DNA sequence: TGTGCCAGCAGCTTTGTCGGGAAGACAGGGGGCAGAAACACCATATATTTT. The chain is built from TRBV11-2 and TRBJ1-3; TRBD1 aligns across 10 bases. The ends lost 3 bases at V and 5 bases at J; junction bases unmatched: 10. The CDR3 totals 17 residues. CDR1 SGHAT and CDR2 FQNNGV come from the germline V gene. Drawing the rest from reference TRBV11-2 and TRBJ1-3, the complete variable domain is EAGVAQSPRYKIIEKRQSVAFWCNPISGHATLYWYQQILGQGPKLLIQFQNNGVVDDSQLPKDRFSAERLKGVDSTLKIQPAKLEDSAVYLCASSFVGKTGGRNTIYFGEGSWLTVV.

The chain has TRBV4-2 and TRBJ2-2, with TRBD2 identical over 8 bases. V lost 1 base and J lost 5; bases outside the gene matches: 6. Germline V gene sequence: CDR1 LGHNA, CDR2 YNFKEQ. The CDR3 is 16 residues long. CDR3 amino acids: CASSQGAGAGTGELFF. The CDR3 DNA is TGTGCCAGCAGCCAAGGAGCGGGAGCGGGGACCGGGGAGCTGTTTTTT.

The chain recombines TRBV9 with TRBJ2-4; D is perhaps TRBD2 (5 bases). Trimming left V 2 bases short and J 0 bases short, with 9 bases between. The germline CDR1 and CDR2 sequences are SGDLS and YYNGEE. This CDR3 comprises 15 residues. CDR3 loop: CASSVDSGAKNIQYF. The CDR3 DNA reads as TGTGCCAGCAGCGTGGACTCCGGAGCCAAAAACATTCAGTACTTC.

V is TRBV28 and J is TRBJ2-3, with D tentatively TRBD2 (6 bases). CDR3 size: 18 residues. The germline V and J ends were trimmed by 1 base and 1 base, with 18 bases remaining between them. The germline V gene encodes CDR1 MDHEN and CDR2 SYDVKM. The CDR3 sequence: CASSLLGGIPGGTDTQYF. The CDR3 coding sequence is TGTGCCAGCAGTTTATTAGGAGGGATCCCTGGGGGCACAGATACGCAGTATTTT. The entire variable domain, with the rest obtained from reference TRBV28 and TRBJ2-3, is as follows: DVKVTQSSRYLVKRTGEKVFLECVQDMDHENMFWYRQDPGLGLRLIYFSYDVKMKEKGDIPEGYSVSREKKERFSLILESASTNQTSMYLCASSLLGGIPGGTDTQYFGPGTRLTVL.

The chain carries TRBV24-1 and TRBJ2-5, with TRBD1 matching over 7 bases. There are 15 residues in the CDR3. V was clipped by 6 bases and J by 3 bases; unmatched bases: 9. Germline V gene sequence: CDR1 KGHDR, CDR2 SFDVKD. The DNA for the CDR3 is TGTGCCACCAGTTCCTCAGGACAGGCGGAAGAGACCCAGTACTTC. It encodes CATSSSGQAEETQYF.

DNA of the CDR3: TGTGCCAGCAGTTACCCTCCAGCGGGAGGCAGAAAAGGGGAGCTGTTTTTT. Protein sequence: CASSYPPAGGRKGELFF. V usage is TRBV28 and J usage is TRBJ2-2, with 9 bases identical to TRBD2. The germline V gene has CDR1 MDHEN and CDR2 SYDVKM. CDR3 size: 17 residues. V shed 4 bases, J shed 8 bases, and the junction held 14 bases outside the gene matches. Drawing the rest from reference TRBV28 and TRBJ2-2, the complete variable domain is DVKVTQSSRYLVKRTGEKVFLECVQDMDHENMFWYRQDPGLGLRLIYFSYDVKMKEKGDIPEGYSVSREKKERFSLILESASTNQTSMYLCASSYPPAGGRKGELFFGEGSRLTVL.

This clone turned up a few times. V and J are TRBV13 and TRBJ1-2; D unresolved. There are 14 residues in the CDR3. CDR1 is PRHDT, CDR2 FYEKMQ, per germline (reference sequence). Trimming cost V 3 bases and J 0 bases, with 8 bases left between them. The CDR3 DNA sequence: TGTGCCAGCAGCTTCGGGTCTTCTAACTATGGCTACACCTTC. Encoded protein: CASSFGSSNYGYTF. The entire variable domain, with the rest obtained from reference TRBV13 and TRBJ1-2, is as follows: AAGVIQSPRHLIKEKRETATLKCYPIPRHDTVYWYQQGPGQDPQFLISFYEKMQSDKGSIPDRFSAQQFSDYHSELNMSSLELGDSALYFCASSFGSSNYGYTFGSGTRLTVV.

CDR3: CASSQEASGTETQYF. CDR3 DNA sequence: TGTGCCAGCAGCCAAGAGGCTAGCGGGACAGAGACCCAGTACTTC. The V and J genes are TRBV3-1 (or the pseudogene TRBV3-2) and TRBJ2-5; 9 bases are shared with TRBD2. Losses at the gene ends were 0 bases for V and 4 bases for J; bases not matched to a gene: 3. There are 15 residues in the CDR3. CDR1 and CDR2 from the germline V gene are LGHDT and YNNKEL (reference sequence).

This clone was seen only a few times. The V call is TRBV7-3, the J call TRBJ1-4; weak D call: TRBD1 (5 bases). The CDR3 is 15 amino acids. Germline loops: CDR1 SGHTA, CDR2 FQGTGA. V shed 2 bases and J shed 5 bases, with 12 bases lying between them. CDR3 DNA sequence: TGTGCCAGCAGCTTAGATGCAGGGCTAAATGAAAAACTGTTTTTT. It yields the protein CASSLDAGLNEKLFF.

The chain couples TRBV29-1 to TRBJ2-3; perhaps TRBD1 as D (9 bases). This CDR3 has 16 amino acids. With 3 bases removed from V and 8 bases from J, the gap between germline ends came to 24 bases. Germline V gene data show CDR1 as SQVTM and CDR2 as ANQGSEA. As DNA, the CDR3 is TGCAGCGTTGAGGAACAGGGGGCGCGGGGGGAAGGTACGCAGTATTTT. Residues: CSVEEQGARGEGTQYF.

The V and J genes are TRBV28 and TRBJ1-2; 9 nucleotides match TRBD1. CDR3 length: 16 residues. The V gene end was trimmed by 6 bases and the J gene end by 2 bases; junction bases not matched to a gene: 10. Germline V gene sequence: CDR1 MDHEN, CDR2 SYDVKM. CDR3 nucleotide sequence: TGTGCCAGCAGGAGCCCCGCCGGGACAGGGAACTATGGCTACACCTTC. Translation: CASRSPAGTGNYGYTF.